The clone carrying this T cell receptor beta chain came up a few times. Its antigen is not identified. Template switching supplied a universal primer site; unique molecular identifiers were carried on the cDNA. MiXCR was run by TCRdb on the 5' RACE reads, yielding one entry per CDR3 protein. This sample has 700,000 or so distinct CDR3 sequences, with around 20% found just once. The data were taken from a study of identical twins. Overall study findings and caveats: Whereas memory repertoires showed no such difference, abundant cord blood beta clonotypes carried fewer insertions.

The CDR3 loop spans 15 amino acids. V gave up 6 bases and J gave up 0 bases, with 10 bases separating them. The germline V gene encodes CDR1 KGHDR and CDR2 SFDVKD. The same sample was also used in a study of T cells expressing NK-cell markers. According to that study: Each TCR beta repertoire originated in sorted T cells that were CD3+CD56+NKG2C+, CD3+CD56+NKG2C- or CD3+CD56-NKG2C+.

V gene TRBV24-1 combines with J gene TRBJ2-2, with D maybe TRBD1 (6 bases). The sequence was collected from a woman aged 18-29 years in good health. Sequenced material: PBMCs. This CDR3 is CATSSGTTNTGELFF. The CDR3 nucleotides are TGTGCCACCAGTTCCGGGACAACGAACACCGGGGAGCTGTTTTTT.